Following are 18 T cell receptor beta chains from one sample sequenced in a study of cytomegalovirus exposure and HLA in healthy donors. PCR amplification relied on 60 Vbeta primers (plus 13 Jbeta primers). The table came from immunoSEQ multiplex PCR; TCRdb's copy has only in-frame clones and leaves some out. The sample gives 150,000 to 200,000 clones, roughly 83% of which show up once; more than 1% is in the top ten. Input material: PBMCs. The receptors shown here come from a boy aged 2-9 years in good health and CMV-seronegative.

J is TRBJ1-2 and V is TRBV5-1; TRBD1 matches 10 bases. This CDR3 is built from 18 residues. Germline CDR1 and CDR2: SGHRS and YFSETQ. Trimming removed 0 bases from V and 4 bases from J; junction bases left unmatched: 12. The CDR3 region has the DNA TGCGCCAGCAGCTTGGAAGGGTTGGGGCGGACAGGGGGCTATGGCTACACCTTC. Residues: CASSLEGLGRTGGYGYTF.

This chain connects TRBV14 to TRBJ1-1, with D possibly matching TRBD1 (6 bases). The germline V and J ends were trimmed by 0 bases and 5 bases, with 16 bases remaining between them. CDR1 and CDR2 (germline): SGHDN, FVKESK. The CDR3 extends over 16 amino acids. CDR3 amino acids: CASSQDQGGVWTEAFF. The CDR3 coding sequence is TGTGCCAGCAGCCAAGATCAAGGGGGGGTGTGGACTGAAGCTTTCTTT.

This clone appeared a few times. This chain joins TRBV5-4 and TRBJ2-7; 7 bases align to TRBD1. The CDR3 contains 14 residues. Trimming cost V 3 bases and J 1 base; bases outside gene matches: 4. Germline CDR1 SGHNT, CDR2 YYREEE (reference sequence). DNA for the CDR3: TGTGCCAGCAGCTCGACGGGACAGTCCTACGAGCAGTACTTC. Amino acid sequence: CASSSTGQSYEQYF.

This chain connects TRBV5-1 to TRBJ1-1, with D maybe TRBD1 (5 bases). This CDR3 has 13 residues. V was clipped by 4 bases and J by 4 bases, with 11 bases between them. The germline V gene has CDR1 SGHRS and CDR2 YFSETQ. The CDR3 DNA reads TGCGCCAGCAGCATCGACCAGGGCACTGAAGCTTTCTTT. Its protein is CASSIDQGTEAFF.

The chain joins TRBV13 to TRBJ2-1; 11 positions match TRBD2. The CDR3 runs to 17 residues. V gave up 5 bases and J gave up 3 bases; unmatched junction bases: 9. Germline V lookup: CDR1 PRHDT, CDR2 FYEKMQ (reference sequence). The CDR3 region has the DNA TGTGCCAGCAGCCCCTATTCTAGCGGGGGGTACTACAATGAGCAGTTCTTC. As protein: CASSPYSSGGYYNEQFF.

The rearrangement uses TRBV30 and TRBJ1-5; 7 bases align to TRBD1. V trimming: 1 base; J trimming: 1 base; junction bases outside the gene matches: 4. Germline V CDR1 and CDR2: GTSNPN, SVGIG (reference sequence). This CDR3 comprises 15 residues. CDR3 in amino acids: CAWSEGARSNQPQHF. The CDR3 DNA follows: TGTGCCTGGAGTGAGGGGGCGAGGAGCAATCAGCCCCAGCATTTT. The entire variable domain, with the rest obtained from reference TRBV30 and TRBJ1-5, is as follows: SQTIHQWPATLVQPVGSPLSLECTVEGTSNPNLYWYRQAAGRGLQLLFYSVGIGQISSEVPQNLSASRPQDRQFILSSKKLLLSDSGFYLCAWSEGARSNQPQHFGDGTRLSIL.

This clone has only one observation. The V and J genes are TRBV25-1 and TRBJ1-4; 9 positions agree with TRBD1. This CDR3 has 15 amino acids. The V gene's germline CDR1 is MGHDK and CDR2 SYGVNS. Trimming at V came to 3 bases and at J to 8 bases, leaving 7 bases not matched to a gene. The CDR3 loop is CASSDYRGLGEKLFF. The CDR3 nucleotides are TGTGCCAGCAGTGATTACAGGGGGCTGGGGGAAAAACTGTTTTTT.

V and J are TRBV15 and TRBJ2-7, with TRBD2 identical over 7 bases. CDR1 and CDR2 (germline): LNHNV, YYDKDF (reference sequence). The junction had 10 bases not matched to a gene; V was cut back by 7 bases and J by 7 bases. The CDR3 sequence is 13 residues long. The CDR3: CATTSGGVVEQYV. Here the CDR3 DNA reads TGTGCCACCACCAGTGGGGGGGTGGTAGAGCAGTACGTC.

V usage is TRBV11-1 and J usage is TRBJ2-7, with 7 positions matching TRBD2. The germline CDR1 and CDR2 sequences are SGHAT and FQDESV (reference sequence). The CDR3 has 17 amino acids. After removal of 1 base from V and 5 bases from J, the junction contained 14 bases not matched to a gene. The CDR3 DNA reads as TGTGCCAGCAGCTTAGTATGGCGGGAGTATCCCCCCCACGAGCAGTACTTC. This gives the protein CASSLVWREYPPHEQYF.

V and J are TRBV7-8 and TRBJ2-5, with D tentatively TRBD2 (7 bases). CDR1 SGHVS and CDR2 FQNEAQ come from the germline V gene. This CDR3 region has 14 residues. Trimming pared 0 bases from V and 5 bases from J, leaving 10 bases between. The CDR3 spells CASSLAGGLETQYF. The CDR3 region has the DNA TGTGCCAGCAGCTTAGCGGGGGGGCTGGAGACCCAGTACTTC.

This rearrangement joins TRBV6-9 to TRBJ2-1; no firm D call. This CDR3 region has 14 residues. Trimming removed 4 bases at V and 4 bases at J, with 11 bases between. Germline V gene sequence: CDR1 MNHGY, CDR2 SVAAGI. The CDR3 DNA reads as TGTGCCAGCAGTTCCGGCGAGGATTACAATGAGCAGTTCTTC. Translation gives CASSSGEDYNEQFF.

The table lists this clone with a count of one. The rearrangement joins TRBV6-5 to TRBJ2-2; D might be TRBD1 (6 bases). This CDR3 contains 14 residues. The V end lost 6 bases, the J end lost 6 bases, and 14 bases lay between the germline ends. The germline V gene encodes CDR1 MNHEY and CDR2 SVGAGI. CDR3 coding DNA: TGTGCCAGCAGCCCCTTACAGGGCTCCGGGGAGCTGTTTTTT. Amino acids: CASSPLQGSGELFF.

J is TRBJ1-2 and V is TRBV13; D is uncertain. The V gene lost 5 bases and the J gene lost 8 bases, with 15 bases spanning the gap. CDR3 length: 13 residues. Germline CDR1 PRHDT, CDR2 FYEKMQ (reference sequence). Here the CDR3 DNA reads TGTGCCAGCAGCCCGGCGGGTTTTAGGGGCTACACCTTC. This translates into CASSPAGFRGYTF.

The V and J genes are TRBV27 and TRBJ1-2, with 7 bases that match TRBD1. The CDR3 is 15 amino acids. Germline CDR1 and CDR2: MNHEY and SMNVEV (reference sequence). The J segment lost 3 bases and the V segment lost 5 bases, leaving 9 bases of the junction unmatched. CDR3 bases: TGTGCCAGCAGTCCCCTAAACAGGGGAGACTATGGCTACACCTTC. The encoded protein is CASSPLNRGDYGYTF.

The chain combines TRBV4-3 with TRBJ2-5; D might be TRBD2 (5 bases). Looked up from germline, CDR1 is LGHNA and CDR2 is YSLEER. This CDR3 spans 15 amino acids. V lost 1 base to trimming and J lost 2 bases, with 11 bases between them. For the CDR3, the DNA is TGCGCCAGCAGCCAAGCTACTTCGGGGCAAGAGACCCAGTACTTC. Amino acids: CASSQATSGQETQYF.

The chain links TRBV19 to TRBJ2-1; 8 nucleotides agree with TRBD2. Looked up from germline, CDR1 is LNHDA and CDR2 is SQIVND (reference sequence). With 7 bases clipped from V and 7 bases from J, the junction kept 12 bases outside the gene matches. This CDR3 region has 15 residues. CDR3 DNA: TGTGCCAGTACGCGCTCGGGAGGGCCTCTGAATGAGCAGTTCTTC. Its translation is CASTRSGGPLNEQFF.

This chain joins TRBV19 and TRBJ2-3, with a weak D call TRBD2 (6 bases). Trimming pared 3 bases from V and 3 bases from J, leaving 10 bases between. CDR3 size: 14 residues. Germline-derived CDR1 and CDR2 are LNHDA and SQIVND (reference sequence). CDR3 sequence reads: CASSIQGGTDTQYF. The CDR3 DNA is TGTGCCAGTAGTATCCAGGGAGGAACAGATACGCAGTATTTT.

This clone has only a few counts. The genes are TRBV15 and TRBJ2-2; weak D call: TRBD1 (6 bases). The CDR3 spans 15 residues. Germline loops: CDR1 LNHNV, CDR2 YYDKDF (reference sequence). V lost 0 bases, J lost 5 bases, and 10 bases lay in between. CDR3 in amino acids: CATSRDTGFTGELFF. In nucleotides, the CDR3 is TGTGCCACCAGCAGAGATACAGGGTTTACCGGGGAGCTGTTTTTT.